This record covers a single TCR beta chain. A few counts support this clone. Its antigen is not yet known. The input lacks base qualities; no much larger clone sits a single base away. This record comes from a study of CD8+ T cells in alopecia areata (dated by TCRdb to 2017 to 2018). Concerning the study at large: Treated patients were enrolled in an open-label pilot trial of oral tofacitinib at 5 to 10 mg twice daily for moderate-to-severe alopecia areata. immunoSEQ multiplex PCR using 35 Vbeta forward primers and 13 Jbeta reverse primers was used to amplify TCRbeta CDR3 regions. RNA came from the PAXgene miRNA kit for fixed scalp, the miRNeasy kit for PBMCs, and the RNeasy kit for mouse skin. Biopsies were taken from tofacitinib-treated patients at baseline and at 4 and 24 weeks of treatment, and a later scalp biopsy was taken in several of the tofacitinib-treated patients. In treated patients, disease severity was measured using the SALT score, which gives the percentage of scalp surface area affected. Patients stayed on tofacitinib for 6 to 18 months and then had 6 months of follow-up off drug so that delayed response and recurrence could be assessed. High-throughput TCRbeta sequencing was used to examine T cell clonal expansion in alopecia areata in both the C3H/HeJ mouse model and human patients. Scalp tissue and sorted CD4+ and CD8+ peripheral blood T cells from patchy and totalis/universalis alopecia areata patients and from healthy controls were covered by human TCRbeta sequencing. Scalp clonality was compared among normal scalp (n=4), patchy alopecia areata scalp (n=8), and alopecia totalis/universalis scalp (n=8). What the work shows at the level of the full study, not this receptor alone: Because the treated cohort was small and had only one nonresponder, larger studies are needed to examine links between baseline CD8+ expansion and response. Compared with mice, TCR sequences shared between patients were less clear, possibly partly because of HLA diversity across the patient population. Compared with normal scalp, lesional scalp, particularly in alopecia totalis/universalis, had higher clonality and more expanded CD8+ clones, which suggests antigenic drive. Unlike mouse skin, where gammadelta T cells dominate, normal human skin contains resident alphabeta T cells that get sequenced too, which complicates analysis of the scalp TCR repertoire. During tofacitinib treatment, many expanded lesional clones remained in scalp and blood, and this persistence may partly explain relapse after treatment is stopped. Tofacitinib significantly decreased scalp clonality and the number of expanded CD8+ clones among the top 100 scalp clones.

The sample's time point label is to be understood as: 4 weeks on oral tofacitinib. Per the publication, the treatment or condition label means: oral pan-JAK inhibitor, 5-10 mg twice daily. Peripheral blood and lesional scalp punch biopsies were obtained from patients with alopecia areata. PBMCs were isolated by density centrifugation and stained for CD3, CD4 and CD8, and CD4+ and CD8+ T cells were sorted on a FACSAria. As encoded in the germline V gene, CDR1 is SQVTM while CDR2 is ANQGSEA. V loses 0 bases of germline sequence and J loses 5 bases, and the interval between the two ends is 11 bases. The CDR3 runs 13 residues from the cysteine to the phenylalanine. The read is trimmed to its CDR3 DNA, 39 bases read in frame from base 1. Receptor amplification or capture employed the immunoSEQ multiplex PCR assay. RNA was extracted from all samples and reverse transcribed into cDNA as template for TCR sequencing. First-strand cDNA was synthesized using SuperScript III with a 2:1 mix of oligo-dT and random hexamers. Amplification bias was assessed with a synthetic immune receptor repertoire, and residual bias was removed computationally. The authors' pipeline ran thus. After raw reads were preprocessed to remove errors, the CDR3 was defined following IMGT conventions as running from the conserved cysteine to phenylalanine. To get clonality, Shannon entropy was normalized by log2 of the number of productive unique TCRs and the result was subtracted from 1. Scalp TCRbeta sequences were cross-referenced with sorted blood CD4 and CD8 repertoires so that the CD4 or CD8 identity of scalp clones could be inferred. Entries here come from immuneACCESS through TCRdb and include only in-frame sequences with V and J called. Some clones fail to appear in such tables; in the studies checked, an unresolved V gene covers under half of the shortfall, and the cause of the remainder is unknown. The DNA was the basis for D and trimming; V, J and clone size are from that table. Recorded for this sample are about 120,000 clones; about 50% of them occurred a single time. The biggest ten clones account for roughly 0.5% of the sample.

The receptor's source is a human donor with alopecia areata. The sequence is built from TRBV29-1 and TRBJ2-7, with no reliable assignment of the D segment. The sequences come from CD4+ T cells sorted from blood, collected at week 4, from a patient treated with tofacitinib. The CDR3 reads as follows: CSVEDRNRDEQYF. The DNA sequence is TGCAGCGTTGAAGATCGAAACCGGGACGAGCAGTACTTC.